This T cell receptor (beta chain) was identified in a study of cytotoxic CD8 clonotypes in ibrutinib-treated CLL. Turning to the study itself: The group held 11 relapsed/refractory and about 15 treatment-naive patients, with some 17 IGHV unmutated.

Clones were read by immunoSEQ multiplex PCR, and TCRdb kept only the in-frame ones, dropping some. The table shows roughly 160,000 clones, with less than 85% occurring only once. Study observations and caveats: T-cell clonality at baseline went above that of age-matched healthy donors and rose and fell with circulating CD8+ T-cell counts.

CDR1 and CDR2 from the germline V gene are PRHDT and FYEKMQ (reference sequence). V lost 4 bases, J lost 6 bases, and 11 bases stayed unmatched. The CDR3 loop spans 16 amino acids. As to this clone: What it binds is not known.

This sequence was found in a human donor with chronic lymphocytic leukemia. This chain uses TRBV13 with TRBJ2-3; 9 bases align to TRBD2. The source was PBMCs, collected after 24 months of ibrutinib treatment. The CDR3 coding sequence is TGTGCCAGCAGCTCCCGGGAGCGGGGGGAGGCGGATACGCAGTATTTT. This sequence encodes CASSSRERGEADTQYF.